One and the same sample provided the 29 T cell receptor beta chains below, sequenced in a study of neoadjuvant anti-PD-1 for oral cavity cancer. The data were produced by immunoSEQ multiplex PCR, yet TCRdb's version contains in-frame clones alone and is incomplete. Of 18,000 or so clones in the sample, 65% to 85% were seen once. The input for sequencing was PBMCs, taken before nivolumab (anti-PD-1) treatment. These TCRs come from a person aged 35-79 years with oral cavity squamous cell carcinoma.

This clone was found once. The chain uses TRBV5-1 and TRBJ2-3; D is ambiguous. Trimming cost V 0 bases and J 2 bases, with 7 bases left between them. The CDR3 consists of 14 residues. CDR1 is SGHRS and CDR2 is YFSETQ in the germline V gene. CDR3 nucleotide sequence: TGCGCCAGCAGCTTGGAGCGCTCCACAGATACGCAGTATTTT. This codes for CASSLERSTDTQYF.

In this sample, this clone turned up once. The chain is built from TRBV9 and TRBJ2-3, with D possibly TRBD1 on 5 matching bases. V was shortened by 4 bases and J by 6 bases, with 15 bases between the two germline ends. The germline V gene encodes CDR1 SGDLS and CDR2 YYNGEE. CDR3 length: 14 residues. This CDR3 is CASSSSGAGDTQYF. CDR3 bases: TGTGCCAGCAGCAGCAGTGGGGCCGGGGATACGCAGTATTTT.

This chain connects TRBV6-5 to TRBJ1-2; perhaps TRBD1 as D (6 bases). Trimming pared 6 bases from V and 4 bases from J, leaving 15 bases between. The CDR3 sequence is 14 residues long. The germline CDR1 and CDR2 sequences are MNHEY and SVGAGI. The CDR3 loop reads CASSLIKTGYGYTF. In DNA form, the CDR3 reads TGTGCCAGCAGCCTAATTAAGACAGGCTATGGCTACACCTTC.

The rearrangement links TRBV5-5 to TRBJ1-1, with 12 bases matching TRBD1. The CDR3 runs to 18 residues. V dropped 6 bases and J dropped 4; count of bases not matched to a gene: 16. Germline V CDR1 and CDR2: SGHKS, YYEKEE (reference sequence). CDR3 loop: CASTNMRDRGPGGTEAFF. For the CDR3, the DNA is TGTGCCAGCACCAATATGAGGGACAGGGGGCCTGGAGGCACTGAAGCTTTCTTT.

This chain connects TRBV19 to TRBJ2-2; 8 bases fit TRBD1. The V gene end was trimmed by 6 bases and the J gene end by 3 bases; junction bases not matched to a gene: 6. The CDR3 runs 15 residues. Germline V gives CDR1 LNHDA, CDR2 SQIVND (reference sequence). As DNA, the CDR3 is TGTGCCAGTAGGAAGGACAGGGTAGACACCGGGGAGCTGTTTTTT. Translating gives CASRKDRVDTGELFF.

The V gene is TRBV7-9, the J gene TRBJ2-3; a possible D gene is TRBD2 (5 bases). Trimming took off 8 bases at V and 6 bases at J, with 6 bases between the two ends. This CDR3 has 10 amino acids. Germline V gives CDR1 SEHNR, CDR2 FQNEAQ (reference sequence). The CDR3 protein is CASGGDTQYF. The DNA of the CDR3 is TGTGCCAGCGGAGGCGATACGCAGTATTTT.

This chain uses TRBV7-3 with TRBJ2-3, with D perhaps matching TRBD1 (5 bases). The CDR3 length is 12 residues. V was trimmed by 5 bases and J by 9 bases, leaving 12 bases between them. The V gene's germline CDR1 is SGHTA and CDR2 FQGTGA. CDR3 sequence reads: CASSENQGTQYF. CDR3 coding DNA: TGTGCCAGCAGCGAAAATCAGGGAACGCAGTATTTT.

The chain couples TRBV5-3 to TRBJ2-7; 9 bases match TRBD2. TRBV5-3 belongs to the ORF category, with a function that is uncertain. V shed 2 bases, J shed 2 bases, and the junction held 5 bases outside the gene matches. This CDR3 contains 15 residues. CDR3 loop: CARSFLAGPTYEQYF. CDR3 bases: TGTGCCAGAAGCTTCCTAGCGGGACCCACCTACGAGCAGTACTTC.

The chain employs TRBV9 and TRBJ1-3; possible D gene TRBD1, 5 bases. CDR3 size: 12 residues. The germline gives CDR1 SGDLS, CDR2 YYNGEE. The V end lost 3 bases, the J end lost 8 bases, and 9 bases lay between the germline ends. In DNA form, the CDR3 reads TGTGCCAGCAGCGCTGGGGGGGACACCATATATTTT. It translates to CASSAGGDTIYF.

This clone was recorded only once. The chain joins TRBV7-3 to TRBJ2-1; 7 bases match TRBD1. Trimming removed 4 bases from V and 15 bases from J; junction bases left unmatched: 12. The germline V gene has CDR1 SGHTA and CDR2 FQGTGA. The CDR3 contains 13 residues. CDR3 in amino acids: CASSSSPGGQPFF. The CDR3 region has the DNA TGTGCCAGCAGCTCATCCCCTGGGGGACAGCCGTTCTTC.

This clone was recorded a few times. The chain employs TRBV5-6 and TRBJ1-1; D is ambiguous. The germline V and J ends were trimmed by 1 base and 0 bases, with 7 bases remaining between them. This CDR3 has 14 residues. CDR1 and CDR2 from the germline V gene are SGHDT and YYEEEE. CDR3 DNA sequence: TGTGCCAGCAGCTTGCTAAATATGAACACTGAAGCTTTCTTT. Amino acid sequence: CASSLLNMNTEAFF.

The chain uses TRBV19 and TRBJ2-1, with D possibly matching TRBD1 (6 bases). The CDR3 length is 12 residues. Trimming left V 10 bases short and J 9 bases short, with 16 bases between. Per germline, CDR1 LNHDA and CDR2 SQIVND (reference sequence). CDR3 sequence: CATGQMLGEQFF. For the CDR3, the DNA is TGTGCCACCGGACAGATGTTGGGTGAGCAGTTCTTC.

The chain carries TRBV5-1 and TRBJ2-1, with TRBD2 as a possible D gene (6 bases). Germline V gene lookup returns CDR1 SGHRS and CDR2 YFSETQ. With 0 bases removed from V and 3 bases from J, the gap between germline ends came to 10 bases. The CDR3 runs 15 residues. CDR3 bases: TGCGCCAGCAGCTTGGTAGCGGACATCTACAATGAGCAGTTCTTC. This codes for CASSLVADIYNEQFF.

V usage is TRBV7-8 and J usage is TRBJ2-5; a possible D gene is TRBD1 (6 bases). V lost 5 bases and J 2 bases, leaving 15 bases between the germline ends. CDR1 is SGHVS and CDR2 is FQNEAQ in the germline V gene. The CDR3 has 15 residues. CDR3 in amino acids: CASSPHYREQETQYF. The CDR3 DNA follows: TGTGCCAGCAGCCCCCACTACAGGGAACAAGAGACCCAGTACTTC.

The chain uses TRBV28 and TRBJ1-4; D is perhaps TRBD1 (6 bases). This CDR3 is built from 12 residues. In germline, CDR1 is MDHEN, CDR2 SYDVKM. Trimming left V 3 bases short and J 9 bases short, with 8 bases between. The CDR3 DNA is TGTGCCAGCAGTTTGGGGGGGCAAAAACTGTTTTTT. It translates to CASSLGGQKLFF.

This clone has just a few counts. The CDR3 region is CASNGGNTGELFF. CDR3 nucleotide sequence: TGTGCCAGCAATGGAGGGAACACCGGGGAGCTGTTTTTT. J is TRBJ2-2 and V is TRBV9; D is perhaps TRBD2 (5 bases). The V and J ends lost 6 bases and 1 base respectively, with 7 bases between them. The CDR3 consists of 13 residues. The germline V gene encodes CDR1 SGDLS and CDR2 YYNGEE.

In its sample, this clone was seen a few times. The chain couples TRBV10-1 to TRBJ2-2; D uncertain. This CDR3 comprises 14 residues. Deletions cut 8 bases from V and 7 bases from J, with 17 bases between. Germline V gene lookup returns CDR1 WNHNN and CDR2 SYGVQD (reference sequence). CDR3 DNA sequence: TGCGCCAGCTCCCCCCGAGTCGGAAACGGGGAGCTGTTTTTT. Its translation is CASSPRVGNGELFF.

The V call is TRBV10-1, the J call TRBJ2-1; 7 nucleotides line up with TRBD2. V dropped 6 bases and J dropped 6; count of bases not matched to a gene: 8. Germline lookup yields CDR1 WNHNN and CDR2 SYGVQD (reference sequence). The length of the CDR3 is 14 residues. The CDR3 here is CASSKAAGVNEQFF. DNA of the CDR3: TGCGCCAGCAGCAAAGCGGCGGGAGTCAATGAGCAGTTCTTC.

A single count supports this clone. This chain links TRBV5-1 with TRBJ1-1; weak D call: TRBD1 (5 bases). This CDR3 has 15 amino acids. Germline CDR1 SGHRS, CDR2 YFSETQ. Trimming cost V 1 base and J 0 bases, with 10 bases left between them. CDR3 sequence (DNA): TGCGCCAGCAGCTTGACAGGTGGAATGAACACTGAAGCTTTCTTT. It translates to CASSLTGGMNTEAFF.

The V and J genes are TRBV5-1 and TRBJ2-7; 12 bases are shared with TRBD2. The CDR3 sequence is 16 residues long. Germline CDR1 SGHRS, CDR2 YFSETQ. J was trimmed by 2 bases and V by 4 bases; bases with no gene match: 7. The CDR3 DNA reads TGCGCCAGCAGCCCTGGGACTAGCGGGCCCCCCTACGAGCAGTACTTC. It yields the protein CASSPGTSGPPYEQYF.

Notes on this clone: A read error may account for a junction end that differs from germline. The chain carries TRBV27 and TRBJ2-1; no reliable D call. CDR1 is MNHEY and CDR2 is SMNVEV in the germline V gene (reference sequence). The CDR3 is 14 amino acids. The CDR3 DNA reads TGTGCCAGCAGTTTACTCCGATCCTCCAATGAGCAGTTCTTC. Translated, it gives CASSLLRSSNEQFF.

The chain uses TRBV6-6 and TRBJ1-1; D is possibly TRBD1 (6 bases). The CDR3 spans 16 residues. Trimming left V 6 bases short and J 1 base short, with 18 bases between. CDR1 and CDR2 (germline): MNHNY, SVGAGI (reference sequence). CDR3 bases: TGTGCCAGCAGGCCCCTAACAGGGATGGAGAACACTGAAGCTTTCTTT. Translated: CASRPLTGMENTEAFF.

V and J are TRBV19 and TRBJ2-7, with D tentatively TRBD1 (6 bases). This CDR3 spans 12 amino acids. Germline CDR1 reads LNHDA; CDR2 reads SQIVND (reference sequence). The germline V and J ends were trimmed by 6 bases and 5 bases, with 11 bases remaining between them. The CDR3 coding sequence is TGTGCCAGTAGGCAGGGGCAGCACGAGCAGTACTTC. Its translation is CASRQGQHEQYF. The whole variable domain, filled in from reference TRBV19 and TRBJ2-7, reads DGGITQSPKYLFRKEGQNVTLSCEQNLNHDAMYWYRQDPGQGLRLIYYSQIVNDFQKGDIAEGYSVSREKKESFPLTVTSAQKNPTAFYLCASRQGQHEQYFGPGTRLTVT.

This clone occurred once. This CDR3 is CASTAPDRSYAEAFF. The CDR3 nucleotides are TGTGCCAGTACCGCTCCTGACAGGAGCTATGCTGAAGCTTTCTTT. The chain employs TRBV19 and TRBJ1-1, with a weak D call TRBD1 (6 bases). The CDR3 is 15 amino acids. The germline gives CDR1 LNHDA, CDR2 SQIVND (reference sequence). Trimming took off 7 bases at V and 6 bases at J, with 21 bases between the two ends.

The chain couples TRBV25-1 to TRBJ2-7, with 8 positions matching TRBD2. The CDR3 is 15 amino acids. The germline V gene has CDR1 MGHDK and CDR2 SYGVNS. Trimming removed 1 base from V and 7 bases from J; junction bases left unmatched: 9. The CDR3 sequence: CASSESSGGWGEQYF. CDR3 sequence (DNA): TGTGCCAGCAGTGAATCCAGCGGGGGTTGGGGGGAGCAGTACTTC.

The rearrangement uses TRBV6-5 and TRBJ2-5; 9 bases are a match to TRBD2. Germline CDR1 MNHEY, CDR2 SVGAGI. The CDR3 is 14 amino acids. The V and J ends lost 7 bases and 5 bases, in that order; junction bases with no gene match: 8. This chain's CDR3 is CASTTGTSRETQYF. The CDR3 bases are TGTGCCAGCACCACCGGGACTAGCCGCGAGACCCAGTACTTC.

The chain employs TRBV6-6 and TRBJ2-7, with 11 bases lining up with TRBD1. V was clipped by 6 bases and J by 4 bases; unmatched bases: 8. This CDR3 spans 15 amino acids. CDR1 is MNHNY and CDR2 is SVGAGI in the germline V gene (reference sequence). The CDR3: CASSRADRGQYEQYF. The CDR3 coding sequence is TGTGCCAGCAGCCGCGCGGACAGGGGGCAATACGAGCAGTACTTC.

In this sample, this clone turned up once. The chain couples TRBV14 to TRBJ1-2; D is unclear. V was clipped by 5 bases and J by 0 bases, with 7 bases between them. The CDR3 totals 13 residues. Germline CDR1 SGHDN, CDR2 FVKESK. The CDR3 sequence is CASSEGPNYGYTF. The CDR3 DNA follows: TGTGCCAGCAGCGAAGGGCCTAACTATGGCTACACCTTC. Filled out from reference TRBV14 and TRBJ1-2, the complete variable domain reads EAGVTQFPSHSVIEKGQTVTLRCDPISGHDNLYWYRRVMGKEIKFLLHFVKESKQDESGMPNNRFLAERTGGTYSTLKVQPAELEDSGVYFCASSEGPNYGYTFGSGTRLTVV.

This clone was detected a few times. The gene calls are TRBV6-1 and TRBJ2-3, with D perhaps TRBD2 (6 bases). Deletions cut 4 bases from V and 2 bases from J, with 13 bases between. Germline loops: CDR1 MNHNS, CDR2 SASEGT. This CDR3 contains 15 residues. Here the CDR3 reads CASSVQSGDTDTQYF. CDR3 coding DNA: TGTGCCAGCAGTGTACAGTCGGGAGACACAGATACGCAGTATTTT.